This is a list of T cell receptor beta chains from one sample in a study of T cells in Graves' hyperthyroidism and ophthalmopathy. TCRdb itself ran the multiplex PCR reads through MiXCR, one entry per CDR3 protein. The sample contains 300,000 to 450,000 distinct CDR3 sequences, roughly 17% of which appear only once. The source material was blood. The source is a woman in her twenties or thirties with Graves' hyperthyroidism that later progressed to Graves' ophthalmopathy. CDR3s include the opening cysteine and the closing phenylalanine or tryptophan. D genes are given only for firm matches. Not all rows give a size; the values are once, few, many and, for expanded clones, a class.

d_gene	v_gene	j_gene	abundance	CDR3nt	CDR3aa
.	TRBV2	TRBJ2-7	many	TGTGCCAGCAGTGATATAGCTCCAACTACGGGTGAGCAGTACTTC	CASSDIAPTTGEQYF
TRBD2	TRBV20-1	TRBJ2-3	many	TGCAGTGCTTTGGGACTAGCGGGGGGGCGAACTAGCACAGATACGCAGTATTTT	CSALGLAGGRTSTDTQYF
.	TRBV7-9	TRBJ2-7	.	TGTGCCAGCAGCCAGATGCGGGCAGACAGCGCCTACGAGCAGTACTTC	CASSQMRADSAYEQYF
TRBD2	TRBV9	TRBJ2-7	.	TGTGCCAGCAGCGTAGAGGCACTAGCGGGTTACTACGAGCAGTACTTC	CASSVEALAGYYEQYF
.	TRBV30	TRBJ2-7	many	TGTGCCCTAACCGTCGGGGTCTACGAGCAGTACTTC	CALTVGVYEQYF
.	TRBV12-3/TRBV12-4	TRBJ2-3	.	TGTGCCAGCACCATAGCGTGGTACACAGATACGCAGTATTTT	CASTIAWYTDTQYF
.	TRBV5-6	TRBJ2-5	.	TGTGCCAGCAGCTACTCCGAGGGCAGACAGGAGACCCAGTACTTC	CASSYSEGRQETQYF
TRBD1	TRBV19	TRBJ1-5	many	TGTGCCAGTAGTATTATGAGACAGGGATCGAATCAGCCCCAGCATTTT	CASSIMRQGSNQPQHF
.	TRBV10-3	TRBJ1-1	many	TGTGCCATCAGTGAGGGGACGGAGAACACTGAAGCTTTCTTT	CAISEGTENTEAFF
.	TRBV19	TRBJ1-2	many	TGTGCCAGTACTCCTTTTTGGGCGGGGGCCCTCGGTAACTATGGCTACACCTTC	CASTPFWAGALGNYGYTF
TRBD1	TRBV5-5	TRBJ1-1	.	TGTGCCAGCAGGGAAATGACAGGGGGTTGGACTGAAGCTTTCTTT	CASREMTGGWTEAFF
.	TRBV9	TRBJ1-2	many	TGTGCCAGCACCCACGGGGTAGGGGGCTATGGCTACACCTTC	CASTHGVGGYGYTF
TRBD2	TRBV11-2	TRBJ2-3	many	TGTGCCAGCAGCTTACTAGTAGCGGGGGGCGGAACAGATACGCAGTATTTT	CASSLLVAGGGTDTQYF
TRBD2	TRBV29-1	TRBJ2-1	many	TGCAGCGTTTCGGGACTAGCGACCAATGAGCAGTTCTTC	CSVSGLATNEQFF
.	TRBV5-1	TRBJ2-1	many	TGCGCCAGCAGCTTGGCAGGGTCGCGAGAGCAGTTCTTC	CASSLAGSREQFF
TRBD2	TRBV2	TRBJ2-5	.	TGTGCCAGCGCGCGGGAGCGGACCGGAGAGACCCAGTACTTC	CASARERTGETQYF
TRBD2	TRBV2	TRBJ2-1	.	TGTGCCAGCAGCGAAGCTAGCGGGAGAGGTAATGAGCAGTTCTTC	CASSEASGRGNEQFF
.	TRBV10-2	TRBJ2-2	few	TGCGCCAGCAAAGGCATAACGAACACCGGGGAGCTGTTTTTT	CASKGITNTGELFF
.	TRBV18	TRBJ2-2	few	TGTGCCAGCCCGACTAGTCAGACTATTAACACCGGGGAGCTGTTTTTT	CASPTSQTINTGELFF
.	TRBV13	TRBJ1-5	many	TGTGCCAGCAGCACCGGCCCGACGGCGGGCAATCAGCCCCAGCATTTT	CASSTGPTAGNQPQHF
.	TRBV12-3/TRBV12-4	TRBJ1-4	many	TGTGCCAGCCGGCGGGACGGTAATGAAAAACTGTTTTTT	CASRRDGNEKLFF
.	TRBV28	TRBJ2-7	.	TGTGCCAGCAGTCCCGGAGGGGGGGCGGGGTCCCTCTACGAGCAGTACTTC	CASSPGGGAGSLYEQYF
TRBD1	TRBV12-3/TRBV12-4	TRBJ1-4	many	TGTGCCAGCAGCCCACACCGACAGGGAAAAAATGAAAAACTGTTTTTT	CASSPHRQGKNEKLFF
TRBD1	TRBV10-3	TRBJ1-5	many	TGTGCCATCAGACCCGGGACAGATAGCAATCAGCCCCAGCATTTT	CAIRPGTDSNQPQHF
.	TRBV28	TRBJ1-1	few	TGTGCCAGCAGGGACGGATTGAACACTGAAGCTTTCTTT	CASRDGLNTEAFF
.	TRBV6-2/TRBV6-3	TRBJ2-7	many	TGTGCCAGCAGTTACTCCCCTTCCGCGCCTTCCTACGAGCAGTACTTC	CASSYSPSAPSYEQYF
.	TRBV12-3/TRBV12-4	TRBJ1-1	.	TGTGCCGGCAGTTTAGGAGGGTTGAACACTGAAGCTTTCTTT	CAGSLGGLNTEAFF
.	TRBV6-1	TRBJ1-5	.	TGTGCCAGCAGTGATGATCCACTGAGCAATCAGCCCCAGCATTTT	CASSDDPLSNQPQHF
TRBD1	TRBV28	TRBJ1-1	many	TGTGCCAGCAGTCCGCTCCCTATGGACAGGGTATATGACACTGAAGCTTTCTTT	CASSPLPMDRVYDTEAFF
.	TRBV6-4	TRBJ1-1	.	TGTGCCAGCAGTGACCGAGCAGAGGGAACTGAAGCTTTCTTT	CASSDRAEGTEAFF
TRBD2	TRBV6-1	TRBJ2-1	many	TGTGCCAGCAGTGCCGGGACTAGCTGGTACAATGAGCAGTTCTTC	CASSAGTSWYNEQFF
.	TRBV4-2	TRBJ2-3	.	TGTGCCAGCAGCCAAGATAGAGGCCAGAGGACAGATACGCAGTATTTT	CASSQDRGQRTDTQYF
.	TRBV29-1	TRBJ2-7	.	TGCAGCGCCGTTGGAAACCCCAACGAGCAGTACTTC	CSAVGNPNEQYF
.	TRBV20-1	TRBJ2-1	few	TGCAGTGCCCGCCCCAGGAGCTCCTACAATGAGCAGTTCTTC	CSARPRSSYNEQFF
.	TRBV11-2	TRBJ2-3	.	TGTGCCAGCAGCTTAGCACAGGGAGATACGCAGTATTTT	CASSLAQGDTQYF
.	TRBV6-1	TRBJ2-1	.	TGTGCCAGCACATCTGGGGACCTCAATGAGCAGTTCTTC	CASTSGDLNEQFF
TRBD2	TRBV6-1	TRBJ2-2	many	TGTGCCAGCAGTTTCACGACTAGCACCCCGAACACCGGGGAGCTGTTTTTT	CASSFTTSTPNTGELFF
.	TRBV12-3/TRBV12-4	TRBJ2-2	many	TGTGCCAGCAGGCTAAGGACCGGGGAGCTGTTTTTT	CASRLRTGELFF
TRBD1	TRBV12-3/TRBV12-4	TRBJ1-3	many	TGTGCCAGCACCAAGACAGGGTTTGGAAACACCATATATTTT	CASTKTGFGNTIYF
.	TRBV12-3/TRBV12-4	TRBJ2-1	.	TGTGCCAGCAGTCCCCGAGCCGTTGGGTCCCTCAATGAGCAGTTCTTC	CASSPRAVGSLNEQFF
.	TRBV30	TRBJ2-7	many	TGTGCCTGGAGTGACACAGGAGGGGGGACCTACGAGCAGTACTTC	CAWSDTGGGTYEQYF
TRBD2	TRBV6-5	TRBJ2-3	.	TGTGCCAGCAAATACTCGCGACGGGCTAGCGGAGACACAGATACGCAGTATTTT	CASKYSRRASGDTDTQYF
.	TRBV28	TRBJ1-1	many	TGTGCCAGCATCGCCCCCGGGACGGGAACTGAAGCTTTCTTT	CASIAPGTGTEAFF
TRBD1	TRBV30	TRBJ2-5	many	TGTGCCTGCTCTACAGGGGAAGAGACCCAGTACTTC	CACSTGEETQYF
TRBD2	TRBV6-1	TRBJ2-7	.	TGTGCCAGCAGCCGTCTAGCGGGAGCAGACGAGCAGTACTTC	CASSRLAGADEQYF
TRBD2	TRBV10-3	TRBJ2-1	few	TGTGCCATCAGTGGGACTAGCGGGAGAAGTTCTGGTGAGCAGTTCTTC	CAISGTSGRSSGEQFF
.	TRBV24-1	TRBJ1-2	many	TGTGCCACCAGTGATTTCGCCAGATCAACTAACTATGGCTACACCTTC	CATSDFARSTNYGYTF
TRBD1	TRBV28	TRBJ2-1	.	TGTGCCAGCAGTTTATGGCCCTTAGACAGGGGTGGATTTAATGAGCAGTTCTTC	CASSLWPLDRGGFNEQFF
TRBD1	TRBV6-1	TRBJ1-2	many	TGTGCCAGTCGTGGGACAGGGGGCTATGGCTACACCTTC	CASRGTGGYGYTF
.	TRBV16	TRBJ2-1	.	TGTGCCAGCAGCCAACCAGTGAACTCCTACAATGAGCAGTTCTTC	CASSQPVNSYNEQFF
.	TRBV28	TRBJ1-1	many	TGTGCCAGCAGTTATGGTGGGGGGGTGGGCACTGAAGCTTTCTTT	CASSYGGGVGTEAFF
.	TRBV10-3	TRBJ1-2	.	TGTGCCATCAGCCAAGGGACGGACTATGGCTACACCTTC	CAISQGTDYGYTF
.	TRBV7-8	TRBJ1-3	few	TGTGCCAGCAGCTACAGGGGAAACACCATATATTTT	CASSYRGNTIYF
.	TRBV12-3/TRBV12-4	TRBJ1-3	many	TGTGCCAGCATGAGAGGGACTGGAAACACCATATATTTT	CASMRGTGNTIYF
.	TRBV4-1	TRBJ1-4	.	TGCGCCAGCAGCCAAGGGGACGGGAAGGTACCAGCGCCTGGACTGTTTTTT	CASSQGDGKVPAPGLFF
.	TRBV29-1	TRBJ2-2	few	TGCAGCGTTGGGGGAGGTCAGACGAACACCGGGGAGCTGTTTTTT	CSVGGGQTNTGELFF
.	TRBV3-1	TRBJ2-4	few	TGTGCCAGCAGCCTTGGGGCGAGGTCTTGGGCCAAAAACATTCAGTACTTC	CASSLGARSWAKNIQYF
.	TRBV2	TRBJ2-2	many	TGTGCCAGCAGCGACACCGGGGAGCTGTTTTTT	CASSDTGELFF
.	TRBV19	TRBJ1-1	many	TGTGCCAGAACAACGTCCCAGGGAAGAATTAAGCAAGCTGAAGCTTTCTTT	CARTTSQGRIKQAEAFF
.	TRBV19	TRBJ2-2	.	TGTGCCAGTAGCAGCGCTCTGAACACCGGGGAGCTGTTTTTT	CASSSALNTGELFF